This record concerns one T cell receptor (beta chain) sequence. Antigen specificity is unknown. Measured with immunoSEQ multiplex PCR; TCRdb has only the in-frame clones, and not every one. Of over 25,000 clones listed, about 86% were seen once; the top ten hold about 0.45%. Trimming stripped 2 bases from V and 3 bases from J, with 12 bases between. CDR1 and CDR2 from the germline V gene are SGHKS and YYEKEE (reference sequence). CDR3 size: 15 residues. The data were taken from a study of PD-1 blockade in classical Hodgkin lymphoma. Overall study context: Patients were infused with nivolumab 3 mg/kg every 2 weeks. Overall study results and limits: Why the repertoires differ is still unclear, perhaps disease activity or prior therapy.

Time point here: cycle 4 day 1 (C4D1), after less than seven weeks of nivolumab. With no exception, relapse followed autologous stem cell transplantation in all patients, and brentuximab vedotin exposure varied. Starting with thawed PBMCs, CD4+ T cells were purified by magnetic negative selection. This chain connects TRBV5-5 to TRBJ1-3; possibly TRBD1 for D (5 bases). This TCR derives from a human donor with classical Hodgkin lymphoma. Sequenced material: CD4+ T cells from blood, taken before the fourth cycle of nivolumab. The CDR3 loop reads CASSFSIGVGNTIYF. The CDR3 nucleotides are TGTGCCAGCAGCTTCAGCATAGGGGTTGGAAACACCATATATTTT. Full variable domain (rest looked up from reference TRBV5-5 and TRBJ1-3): DAGVTQSPTHLIKTRGQQVTLRCSPISGHKSVSWYQQVLGQGPQFIFQYYEKEERGRGNFPDRFSARQFPNYSSELNVNALLLGDSALYLCASSFSIGVGNTIYFGEGSWLTVV.